This note documents a single T cell receptor (beta chain) sequence. What it binds is not known. The data stem from a study of T cells expressing NK-cell markers. The overall study: One of the eight sequenced donors was seronegative, whereas the other seven were HCMV-seropositive. Study results and limitations: Dominance of the CD3+CD56-NKG2C+ fraction by these clonotypes also held in four donors.

This CDR3 region has 13 residues. Germline assignment: CDR1 MNHEY and CDR2 SMNVEV (reference sequence). Following a re-call of the 5' RACE reads, TCRdb has one entry per CDR3 protein and lacks DNA. This sample's table has roughly 180,000 distinct CDR3 sequences. The gene calls are TRBV27 and TRBJ1-2. The receptor was derived from a man aged 18 to 69 in good health. The specimen sequenced was blood T cells: a sorted CD56 or NKG2C T cell subset, CD4+ or CD8+ T cells, or bulk PBMC T cells (not recorded which). The CDR3 reads CASSWAINYGYTF.